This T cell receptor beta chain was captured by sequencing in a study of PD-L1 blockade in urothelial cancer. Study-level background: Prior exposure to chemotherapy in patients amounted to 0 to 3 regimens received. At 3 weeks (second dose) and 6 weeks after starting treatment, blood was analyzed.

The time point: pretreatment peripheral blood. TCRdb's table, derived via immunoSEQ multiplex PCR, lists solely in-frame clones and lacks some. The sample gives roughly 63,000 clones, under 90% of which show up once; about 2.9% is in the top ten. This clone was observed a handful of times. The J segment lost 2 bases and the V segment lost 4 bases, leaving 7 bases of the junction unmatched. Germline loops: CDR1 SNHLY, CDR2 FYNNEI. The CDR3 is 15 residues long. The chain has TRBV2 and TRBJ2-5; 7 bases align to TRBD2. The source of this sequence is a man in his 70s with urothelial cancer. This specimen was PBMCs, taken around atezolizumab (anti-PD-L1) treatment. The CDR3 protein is CASSGDSGGQETQYF. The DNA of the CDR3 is TGTGCCAGCAGTGGGGATTCGGGAGGACAAGAGACCCAGTACTTC.